This record looks at one TCR beta chain sequence and its context. This entry is derived from a study of blood T cells in healthy people across ages. Each donor gave approximately 9.1 milliliters of peripheral blood. Germline-derived CDR1 and CDR2 are SGHKS and YYEKEE (reference sequence). The V and J ends lost 7 bases and 2 bases, in that order; junction bases with no gene match: 11. The CDR3 totals 16 residues. With a J-beta primer mix and a sample-barcoded 5' primer, a second PCR ran about 7 to 12 cycles. TCRdb passed the 5' RACE reads through MiXCR, listing each CDR3 protein once. Of approximately 780,000 distinct CDR3 sequences listed, around 24% are singletons. These same data were also listed under a study on T cells of mothers and their children. That source reports: Donation was provided by three healthy Caucasian mothers along with their six children. For unrelated pairs as for related ones, thymic selection shapes TCR recombination output similarly. No persistent microchimeric T cell clones were detected at about 100 clones per million clonotypes sensitivity.

Sequenced input: blood. The sequence came from a boy aged 5-17 years in good health. The rearrangement links TRBV5-5 to TRBJ2-1, with 8 bases matching TRBD2. Here the CDR3 DNA reads TGTGCCAGCGTCCGGGGGGGCCCATCGACCTACAATGAGCAGTTCTTC. It encodes CASVRGGPSTYNEQFF. The full variable domain, its missing parts supplied by reference TRBV5-5 and TRBJ2-1, is DAGVTQSPTHLIKTRGQQVTLRCSPISGHKSVSWYQQVLGQGPQFIFQYYEKEERGRGNFPDRFSARQFPNYSSELNVNALLLGDSALYLCASVRGGPSTYNEQFFGPGTRLTVL.